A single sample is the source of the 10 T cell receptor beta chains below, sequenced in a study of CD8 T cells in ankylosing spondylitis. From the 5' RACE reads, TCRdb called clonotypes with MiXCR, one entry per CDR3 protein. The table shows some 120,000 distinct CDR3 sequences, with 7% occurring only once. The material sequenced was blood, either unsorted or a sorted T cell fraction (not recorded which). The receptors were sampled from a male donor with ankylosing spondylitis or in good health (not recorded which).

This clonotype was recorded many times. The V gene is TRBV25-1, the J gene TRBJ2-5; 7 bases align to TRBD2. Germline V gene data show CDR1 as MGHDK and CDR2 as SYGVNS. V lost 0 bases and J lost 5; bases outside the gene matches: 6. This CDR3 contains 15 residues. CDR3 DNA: TGTGCCAGCAGTGAATATCGGGGGGAGGTGGAGACCCAGTACTTC. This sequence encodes CASSEYRGEVETQYF.

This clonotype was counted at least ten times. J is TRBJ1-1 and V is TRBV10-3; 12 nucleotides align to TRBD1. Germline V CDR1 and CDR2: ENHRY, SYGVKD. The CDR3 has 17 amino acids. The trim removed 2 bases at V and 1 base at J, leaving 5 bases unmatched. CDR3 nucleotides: TGTGCCATCAGTGAGACCGGGACAGGGGGCGCGAACACTGAAGCTTTCTTT. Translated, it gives CAISETGTGGANTEAFF.

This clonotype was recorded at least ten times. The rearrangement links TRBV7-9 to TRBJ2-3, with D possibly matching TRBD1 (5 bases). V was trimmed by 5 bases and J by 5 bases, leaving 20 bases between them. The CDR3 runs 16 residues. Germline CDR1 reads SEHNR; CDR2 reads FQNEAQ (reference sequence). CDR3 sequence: CASSPSPRAVRDTQYF. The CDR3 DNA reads TGTGCCAGCAGCCCTTCACCCAGGGCAGTGAGAGATACGCAGTATTTT.

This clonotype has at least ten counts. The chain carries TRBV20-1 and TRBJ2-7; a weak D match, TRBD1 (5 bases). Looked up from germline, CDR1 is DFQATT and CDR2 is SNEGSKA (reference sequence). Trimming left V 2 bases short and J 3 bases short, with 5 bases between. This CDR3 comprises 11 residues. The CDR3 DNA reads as TGCAGTGCTAGACAGGGCTACGAGCAGTACTTC. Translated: CSARQGYEQYF.

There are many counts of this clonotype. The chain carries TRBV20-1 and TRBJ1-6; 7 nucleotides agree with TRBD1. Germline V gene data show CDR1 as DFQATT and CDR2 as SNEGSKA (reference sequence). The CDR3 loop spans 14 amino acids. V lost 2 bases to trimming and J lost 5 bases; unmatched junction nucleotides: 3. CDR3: CSARRDSDNSPLHF. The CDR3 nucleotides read TGCAGTGCTAGAAGGGACAGCGATAATTCACCCCTCCACTTT.

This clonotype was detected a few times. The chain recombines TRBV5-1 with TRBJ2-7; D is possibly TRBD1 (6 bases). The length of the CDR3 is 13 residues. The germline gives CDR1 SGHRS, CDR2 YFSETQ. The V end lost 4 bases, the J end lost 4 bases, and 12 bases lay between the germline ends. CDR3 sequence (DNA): TGCGCCAGCAGCAGGTGGACAGAATACGAGCAGTACTTC. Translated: CASSRWTEYEQYF.

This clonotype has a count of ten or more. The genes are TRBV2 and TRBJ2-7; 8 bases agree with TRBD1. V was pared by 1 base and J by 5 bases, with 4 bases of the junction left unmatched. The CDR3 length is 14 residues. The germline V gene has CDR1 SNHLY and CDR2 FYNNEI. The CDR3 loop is CASSEGTGLHEQYF. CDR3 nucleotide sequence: TGTGCCAGCAGTGAAGGGACAGGGCTCCACGAGCAGTACTTC.

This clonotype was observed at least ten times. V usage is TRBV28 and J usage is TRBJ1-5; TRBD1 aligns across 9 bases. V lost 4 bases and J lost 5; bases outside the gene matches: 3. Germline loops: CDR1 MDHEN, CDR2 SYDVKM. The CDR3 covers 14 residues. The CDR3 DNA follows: TGTGCCAGCAGTTACGGACAGGGGTATCAGCCCCAGCATTTT. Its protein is CASSYGQGYQPQHF.

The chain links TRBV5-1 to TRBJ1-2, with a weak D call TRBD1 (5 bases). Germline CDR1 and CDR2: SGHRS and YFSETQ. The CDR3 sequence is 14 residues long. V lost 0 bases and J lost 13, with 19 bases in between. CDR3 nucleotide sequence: TGCGCCAGCAGCTTGGTAGGGACCTCCGTTTCTTCCACCTTC. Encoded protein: CASSLVGTSVSSTF.

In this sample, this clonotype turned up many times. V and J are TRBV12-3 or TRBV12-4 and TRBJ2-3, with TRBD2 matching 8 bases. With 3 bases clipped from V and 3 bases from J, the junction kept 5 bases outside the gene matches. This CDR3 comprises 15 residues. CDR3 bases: TGTGCCAGCAGTTTCGGGGGGGGGCCAACAGATACGCAGTATTTT. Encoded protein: CASSFGGGPTDTQYF.